This record concerns one TCR beta chain sequence. The V gene lost 0 bases and the J gene lost 0 bases, with 15 bases spanning the gap. The CDR3 has 17 residues. Germline values: CDR1 SGHNT, CDR2 YYREEE (reference sequence). This sample is part of a study of cytomegalovirus exposure and HLA in healthy donors. Repertoires were generated with immunoSEQ multiplex PCR, while TCRdb's copy carries only in-frame clones and drops some. The profile shows 160,000 or so clones, about four fifths of them singletons. Source material: PBMCs. This TCR came from a man aged 30-40 years in good health and CMV-seropositive. V usage is TRBV5-4 and J usage is TRBJ1-1; D not certain. CDR3 in DNA: TGTGCCAGCAGCTTGGCCCCAGGTTACATACTGAACACTGAAGCTTTCTTT. Translating it yields CASSLAPGYILNTEAFF.